A selection of T cell receptor beta chains follows, all from one sample in a study of cytomegalovirus exposure and HLA in healthy donors. TCRdb keeps only in-frame clones here, not all; method: immunoSEQ multiplex PCR. There are 200,000 to 250,000 clones in the sample, with 1.1% held by the top ten. The material sequenced was PBMCs. These receptor sequences come from a girl aged 2 to 9 in good health and CMV-seropositive. The CDR3 runs from the conserved cysteine through the conserved F or W. A D gene is named only where the DNA matches it firmly.

J	V	D	CDR3	DNA
TRBJ1-5	TRBV18	TRBD1	CASSPGTAGSQPQHF	TGTGCCAGCTCACCAGGGACAGCCGGGAGTCAGCCCCAGCATTTT
TRBJ1-5	TRBV6-1	.	CASRRSNQPQHF	TGTGCCAGCAGGAGAAGCAATCAGCCCCAGCATTTT
TRBJ2-5	TRBV5-6	TRBD2	CASSFNLAGYRETQYF	TGTGCCAGCAGCTTTAATCTAGCGGGATATAGGGAGACCCAGTACTTC
TRBJ2-3	TRBV6-4	.	CASRRTGTDTQYF	TGTGCCAGCAGACGGACAGGCACAGATACGCAGTATTTT
TRBJ2-3	TRBV6-4	.	CASSDSWSISTDTQYF	TGTGCCAGCAGTGACTCTTGGAGTATTAGCACAGATACGCAGTATTTT
TRBJ2-2	TRBV15	TRBD2	CASTSGGTGELFF	TGTGCCAGCACTAGCGGGGGAACCGGGGAGCTGTTTTTT
TRBJ2-2	TRBV29-1	TRBD2	CSVPSGLNTGELFF	TGCAGCGTCCCTAGCGGGTTGAACACCGGGGAGCTGTTTTTT
TRBJ2-1	TRBV18	TRBD2	CASSPPLAGGLYEQFF	TGTGCCAGCTCACCACCCCTAGCGGGAGGTCTGTATGAGCAGTTCTTC
TRBJ2-5	TRBV5-4	.	CASSLQGAETQYF	TGTGCCAGCAGCTTGCAGGGTGCGGAGACCCAGTACTTC
TRBJ2-7	TRBV28	TRBD1	CASSATWGQGSYEQYF	TGTGCCAGCAGTGCTACGTGGGGACAGGGGAGCTACGAGCAGTACTTC
TRBJ2-1	TRBV7-9	.	CASSPHMGGEARNEQFF	TGTGCCAGCAGCCCACATATGGGGGGAGAGGCGCGAAATGAGCAGTTCTTC
TRBJ2-7	TRBV28	TRBD1	CASGRGIVEQYF	TGTGCCAGCGGCAGGGGGATCGTGGAGCAGTACTTC
TRBJ1-4	TRBV29-1	.	CSVEEGGQARLF	TGCAGCGTTGAAGAGGGCGGGCAGGCCCGTCTTTTT
TRBJ1-5	TRBV6-5	TRBD1	CASRTGGAGNQPQHF	TGTGCCAGCAGGACAGGGGGAGCGGGCAATCAGCCCCAGCATTTT
TRBJ2-3	TRBV4-2	TRBD2	CASSQVLADGTDTQYF	TGTGCCAGCAGCCAAGTCCTAGCGGACGGCACAGATACGCAGTATTTT
TRBJ2-1	TRBV6-5	.	CASGGRDEQFF	TGTGCCAGCGGGGGCCGGGATGAGCAGTTCTTC
TRBJ1-5	TRBV7-2	.	CASSFQLHMSGGNQPQHF	TGTGCCAGCAGCTTCCAACTACATATGTCAGGGGGCAATCAGCCCCAGCATTTT
TRBJ2-3	TRBV12-5	TRBD1	CASGLGGTGVDTQYF	TGTGCTAGTGGTCTAGGGGGGACAGGGGTCGATACGCAGTATTTT
TRBJ1-2	TRBV7-2	.	CASSPYNGYTF	TGTGCCAGCAGCCCGTACAATGGCTACACCTTC
TRBJ2-1	TRBV5-6	.	CASSLAGSSYNEQFF	TGTGCCAGCAGCTTAGCGGGTAGCTCCTACAATGAGCAGTTCTTC
TRBJ2-5	TRBV28	TRBD2	CASRRGGRARETQYF	TGTGCCAGCAGGCGGGGCGGGAGGGCCCGAGAGACCCAGTACTTC
TRBJ2-1	TRBV28	TRBD2	CASSPGGLAGNNEQFF	TGTGCCAGCAGTCCCGGGGGACTAGCGGGAAACAATGAGCAGTTCTTC
TRBJ2-1	TRBV19	TRBD2	CASSIESTSGQFF	TGTGCCAGTAGTATAGAATCGACTAGCGGGCAGTTCTTC
TRBJ2-3	TRBV6-6	TRBD1	CASRHRGRDSDTQYF	TGTGCCAGCAGGCACAGGGGGCGCGATTCAGATACGCAGTATTTT
TRBJ2-1	TRBV7-6	.	CASSLESSSYNEQFF	TGTGCCAGCAGCTTAGAGAGCTCTTCCTACAATGAGCAGTTCTTC
TRBJ1-1	TRBV6-1	TRBD1	CASRQGQAFNTEAFF	TGTGCCAGCAGGCAGGGACAGGCCTTCAACACTGAAGCTTTCTTT
TRBJ2-1	TRBV2	TRBD2	CASSEAGGGRSSYNEQFF	TGTGCCAGCAGTGAAGCGGGGGGCGGGAGGAGCTCCTACAATGAGCAGTTCTTC
TRBJ1-1	TRBV19	.	CASSEGGTEAFF	TGTGCCAGCTCAGAGGGTGGCACTGAAGCTTTCTTT
TRBJ2-1	TRBV15	TRBD2	CATSREVRASGMDNEQFF	TGTGCCACCAGCAGAGAAGTCCGGGCTAGCGGGATGGACAATGAGCAGTTCTTC
TRBJ1-4	TRBV7-8	.	CASSPRVSNEKLFF	TGTGCCAGCAGCCCCAGGGTGTCTAATGAAAAACTGTTTTTT
TRBJ2-1	TRBV5-1	TRBD2	CASSLIGGGGDEQFF	TGCGCCAGCAGCTTGATCGGGGGGGGTGGAGATGAGCAGTTCTTC
TRBJ2-1	TRBV28	TRBD1	CASSPGTGSNASYNEQFF	TGTGCCAGCAGTCCCGGGACAGGTTCGAATGCCTCCTACAATGAGCAGTTCTTC
TRBJ1-3	TRBV27	TRBD1	CASRAGGGNTIYF	TGTGCCAGCAGGGCAGGGGGGGGAAACACCATATATTTT
TRBJ2-7	TRBV19	.	CASSRGYLTYEQYF	TGTGCCAGTAGCAGGGGTTACCTAACCTACGAGCAGTACTTC
TRBJ2-7	TRBV19	TRBD2	CASSRSGVSYEQYF	TGTGCCAGTTCCCGTAGCGGGGTCTCCTACGAGCAGTACTTC
TRBJ2-1	TRBV11-3	TRBD2	CASSLASGPYPFGEQFF	TGTGCCAGCAGCTTAGCTAGCGGGCCCTACCCTTTCGGTGAGCAGTTCTTC
TRBJ2-7	TRBV11-2	.	CASSLSGTRAYEQYF	TGTGCCAGCAGCTTGTCCGGGACACGGGCCTACGAGCAGTACTTC
TRBJ1-1	TRBV7-9	.	CASSPPGATEAFF	TGTGCCAGCAGCCCCCCAGGGGCCACTGAAGCTTTCTTT
TRBJ2-2	TRBV9	.	CASSTTGNTGELFF	TGTGCCAGCAGCACGACAGGAAACACCGGGGAGCTGTTTTTT
TRBJ2-7	TRBV5-1	.	CASSRETGHYEQYF	TGCGCCAGCAGCAGGGAGACGGGACATTACGAGCAGTACTTC
TRBJ1-2	TRBV18	.	CASSPQQANYGYTF	TGTGCCAGCTCACCTCAACAGGCCAACTATGGCTACACCTTC
TRBJ1-1	TRBV18	.	CASSSEVGVGTEAFF	TGTGCCAGCTCCTCGGAGGTCGGGGTAGGGACTGAAGCTTTCTTT
TRBJ2-1	TRBV9	TRBD2	CASSPRTSLGVDEQFF	TGTGCCAGCAGCCCTCGGACTAGCCTGGGTGTGGATGAGCAGTTCTTC
TRBJ1-2	TRBV13	.	CASSLEDSGYTF	TGTGCCAGCAGCTTAGAGGACAGTGGCTACACCTTC
TRBJ2-7	TRBV28	TRBD2	CASSWAVTSGRGTYEQYF	TGTGCCAGCAGTTGGGCGGTTACCAGCGGGAGGGGGACCTACGAGCAGTACTTC
TRBJ2-5	TRBV6-1	.	CASSVGLQSLYF	TGTGCCAGCAGTGTAGGCTTACAGAGTCTGTACTTC
TRBJ2-3	TRBV7-2	.	CASSVYREDTQYF	TGTGCCAGCAGCGTGTACAGGGAGGATACGCAGTATTTT